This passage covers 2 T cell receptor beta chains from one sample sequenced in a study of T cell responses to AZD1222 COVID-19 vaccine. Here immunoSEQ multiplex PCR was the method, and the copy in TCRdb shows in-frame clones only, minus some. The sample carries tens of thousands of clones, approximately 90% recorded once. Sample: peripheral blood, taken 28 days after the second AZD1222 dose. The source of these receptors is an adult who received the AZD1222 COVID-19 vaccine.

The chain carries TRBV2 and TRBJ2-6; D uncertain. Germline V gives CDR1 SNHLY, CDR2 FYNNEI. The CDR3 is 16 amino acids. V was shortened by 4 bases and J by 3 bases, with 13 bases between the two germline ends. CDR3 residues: CASSVGYTLGANVLTF. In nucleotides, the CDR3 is TGTGCCAGCAGTGTGGGGTACACGCTTGGGGCCAACGTCCTGACTTTC.

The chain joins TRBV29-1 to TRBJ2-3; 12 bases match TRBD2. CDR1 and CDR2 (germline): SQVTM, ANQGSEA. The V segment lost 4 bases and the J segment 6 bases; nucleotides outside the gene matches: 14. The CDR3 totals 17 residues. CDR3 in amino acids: CSVVSGTLAGGLDTQYF. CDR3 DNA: TGCAGCGTTGTAAGCGGCACACTAGCGGGGGGTTTGGATACGCAGTATTTT.